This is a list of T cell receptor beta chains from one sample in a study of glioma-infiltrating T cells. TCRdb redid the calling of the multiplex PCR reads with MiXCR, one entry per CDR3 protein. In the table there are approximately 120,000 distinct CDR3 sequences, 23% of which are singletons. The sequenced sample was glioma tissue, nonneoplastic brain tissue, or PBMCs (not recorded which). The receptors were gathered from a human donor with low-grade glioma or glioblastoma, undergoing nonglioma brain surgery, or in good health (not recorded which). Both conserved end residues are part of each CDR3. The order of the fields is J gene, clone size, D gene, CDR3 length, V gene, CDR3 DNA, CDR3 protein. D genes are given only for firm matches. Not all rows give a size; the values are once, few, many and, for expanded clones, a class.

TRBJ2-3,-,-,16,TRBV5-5,TGTGCCAGCAGCCTGGGGGGGGGCCTAGGGTTTGTCACGCAGTATTTT,CASSLGGGLGFVTQYF
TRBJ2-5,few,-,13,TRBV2,TGTGCCAGCAGCCAGGTTTTCCAAGAGACCCAGTACTTC,CASSQVFQETQYF
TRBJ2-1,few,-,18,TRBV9,TGTGCCAGCAGCGTCGAGCCCCCTCCCTTAGGGCCCTACAATGAGCAGTTCTTC,CASSVEPPPLGPYNEQFF
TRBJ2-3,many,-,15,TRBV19,TGTGCCAGTAGTATTCAATTACAGGGATTTGATACGCAGTATTTT,CASSIQLQGFDTQYF
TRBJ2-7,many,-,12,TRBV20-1,TGCAGTGCCACCGTAGGGGTGGTCGAGCAGTACTTC,CSATVGVVEQYF
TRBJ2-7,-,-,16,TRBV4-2,TGTGCCAGCATCCAAGAGAGGACAAGGGGGTTTTACGAGCAGTACTTC,CASIQERTRGFYEQYF
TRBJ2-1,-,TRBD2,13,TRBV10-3,TGTGCCATCAGCTCGACTAGCGCCGATGAGCAGTTCTTC,CAISSTSADEQFF
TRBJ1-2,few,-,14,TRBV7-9,TGTGCCAGCAGCTTATTCAGAGCTAACTATGGCCACACCTTC,CASSLFRANYGHTF
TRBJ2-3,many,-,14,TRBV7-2,TGTGCCAGCAGCTTAGGTAGCCCCCCAGATACGCAGTATTTT,CASSLGSPPDTQYF
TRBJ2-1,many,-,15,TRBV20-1,TGCAGTGCCATCTACCCCCAAAAGGCTTCCGATGAGCAGTTCTTC,CSAIYPQKASDEQFF
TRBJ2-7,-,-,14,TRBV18,TGTGTTAGCTCATTGGCCGGGACCCCCTACGAGCAGTACTTC,CVSSLAGTPYEQYF
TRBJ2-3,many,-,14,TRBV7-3,TGTGCCAGCAGCTTAGCGATTAGCTCAGATACGCAGTATTTT,CASSLAISSDTQYF
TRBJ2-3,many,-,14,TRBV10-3,TGTGCCATCACCGGGGAGGTGGGCACAGATACGCAGTATTTT,CAITGEVGTDTQYF
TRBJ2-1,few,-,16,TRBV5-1,TGCGCCAGCAGCTTGGCCGGGACTCCTAGATACAATGAGCAGTTCTTC,CASSLAGTPRYNEQFF
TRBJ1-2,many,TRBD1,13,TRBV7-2,TGTGCCAGCAGCTCCGGGACAGCTCAGGGCTACACCTTC,CASSSGTAQGYTF
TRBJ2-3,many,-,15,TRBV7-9,TGTGCCAGCAGCTACAGTCTTCCTAGCACAGATACGCAGTATTTT,CASSYSLPSTDTQYF
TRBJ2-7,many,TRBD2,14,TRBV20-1,TGCAGTGCTTGGTCTAGCGGGAGCTCCTCCGAGCAGTACTTC,CSAWSSGSSSEQYF
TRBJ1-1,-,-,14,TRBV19,TGTGCCAGTAGTATAGGGGACCGGAACACTGAAGCTTTCTTT,CASSIGDRNTEAFF
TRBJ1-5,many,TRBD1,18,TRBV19,TGTGCCAGTAGTTTCGGGACAGGGGGCTTCTATGGCAATCAGCCCCAGCATTTT,CASSFGTGGFYGNQPQHF
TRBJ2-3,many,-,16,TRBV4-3,TGCGCCAGCAGCCCTTTGTTCGGCTCCACCACAGATACGCAGTATTTT,CASSPLFGSTTDTQYF
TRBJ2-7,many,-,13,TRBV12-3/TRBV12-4,TGTGCCAGCAGCGTAGGACAGAGCTACGAGCAGTACTTC,CASSVGQSYEQYF
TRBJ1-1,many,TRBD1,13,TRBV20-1,TGCAGTGCCCCGGGACAGGGAGTTACTGAAGCTTTCTTT,CSAPGQGVTEAFF
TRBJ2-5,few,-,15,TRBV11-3,TGTGCCAGCAGCTTAGTACACAACATCCAAGAGACCCAGTACTTC,CASSLVHNIQETQYF
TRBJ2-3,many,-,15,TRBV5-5,TGTGCCAGCAGCTTGGGGTCAGGGGCTCAGGATACGCAGTATTTT,CASSLGSGAQDTQYF
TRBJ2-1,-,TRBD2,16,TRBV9,TGTGCCAGCAGCGCCCGGACTAGCGGGAGAATCAATGAGCAGTTCTTC,CASSARTSGRINEQFF
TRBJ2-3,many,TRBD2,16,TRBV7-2,TGTGCCAGCAGCTTAGCCCACAGCGGGGATACAGATACGCAGTATTTT,CASSLAHSGDTDTQYF
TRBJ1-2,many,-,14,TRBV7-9,TGTGCCAGCAGCCCAGAAACAGGGACCTACGGCTACACCTTC,CASSPETGTYGYTF
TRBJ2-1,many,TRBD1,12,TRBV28,TGTGCCAGCACTACAGGGGGGCATGAGCAGTTCTTC,CASTTGGHEQFF
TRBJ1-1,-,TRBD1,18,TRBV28,TGTGCCAGCAGTTTGGCCTTCGGGACAGGGGTGTCTGACACTGAAACTCTCTTT,CASSLAFGTGVSDTETLF
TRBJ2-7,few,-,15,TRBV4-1,TGCGCCAGCAGCCAAGGTGTAGGGATGCAGTACGAGCAGTACTTC,CASSQGVGMQYEQYF
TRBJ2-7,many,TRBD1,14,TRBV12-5,TGTGCTAGTGCCGGACAGGGGGCGGCCTACGAGCAGTACTTC,CASAGQGAAYEQYF
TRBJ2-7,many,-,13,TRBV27,TGTGCCAGCAGTTTATCTCGTTCCTACGAGCAGTACTTC,CASSLSRSYEQYF
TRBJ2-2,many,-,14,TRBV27,TGTGCCAGTCACCGGGACACTCCCACCGGGGAGCTGTTTTTT,CASHRDTPTGELFF
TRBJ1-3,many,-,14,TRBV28,TGTGCCAGCAGTCTCAGGGTCTCTGGAAACACCATATATTTT,CASSLRVSGNTIYF
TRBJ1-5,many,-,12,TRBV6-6,TGTGCCAGCAGTTACCCCGGTCAGCCCCAGCATTTT,CASSYPGQPQHF
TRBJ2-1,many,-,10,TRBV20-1,TGCAGTCCCCAAGGGTATGAGCAGTTCTTC,CSPQGYEQFF
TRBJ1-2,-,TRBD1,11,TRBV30,TGTGCCTGGGTAGACAGGGACGGCTACACCTTC,CAWVDRDGYTF
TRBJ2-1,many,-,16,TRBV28,TGTGCCAGCAGTTTACTTTCGGCAGGGTCATACAATGAGCAGTTCTTC,CASSLLSAGSYNEQFF
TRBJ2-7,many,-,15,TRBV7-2,TGTGCCAGCAGCTTAGAGGGGGTTAGCTCCTACGAGCAGTACTTC,CASSLEGVSSYEQYF
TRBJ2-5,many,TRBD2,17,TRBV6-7,TGTGCCAGCAGTTACCCAAGACTAGCGGGCACCCAAGAGACCCAGTACTTC,CASSYPRLAGTQETQYF
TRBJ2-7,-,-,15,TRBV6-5,TGTGCCAGCAGTCGCATAATAAGCGGTCGGAGAGAGCAGTACTTC,CASSRIISGRREQYF
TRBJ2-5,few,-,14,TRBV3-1,TGTGCCAGCAGCCAAAATGGGATATCGGAGACCCAGTACTTC,CASSQNGISETQYF
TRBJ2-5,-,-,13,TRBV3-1,TGTGCCAGCATGAGTTCAGTCGGGGAGACCCAGTACTTC,CASMSSVGETQYF
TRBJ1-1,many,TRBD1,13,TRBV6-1,TGTGCCAGCAGCGCTCGACAGGGATTTGAAGCTTCCTTT,CASSARQGFEASF